Following are 20 T cell receptor beta chains from one sample sequenced in a study of shared clonotypes between healthy human individuals. The protocol was immunoSEQ multiplex PCR, while the TCRdb copy is restricted to in-frame clones and leaves out a portion. The sample consists of a few hundred thousand clones, approximately 74% of them appearing once. What was sequenced was memory CD4+ T cells sorted from blood. Noted subset: CD45RA-negative fraction. These receptors were taken from a man aged 25-45 years in good health.

V and J are TRBV7-2 and TRBJ1-5; D is undetermined. Trimming pared 1 base from V and 8 bases from J, leaving 9 bases between. Germline CDR1 and CDR2: SGHTA and FQGNSA. This CDR3 region has 13 residues. Here the CDR3 DNA reads TGTGCCAGCAGCTTAGTCCGTGCTGAGCCCCAGCATTTT. This codes for CASSLVRAEPQHF.

The chain links TRBV27 to TRBJ1-5; D gene uncertain. Trimming took 5 bases from V and 10 from J, leaving 21 bases between them. CDR3 size: 15 residues. CDR1 MNHEY and CDR2 SMNVEV come from the germline V gene (reference sequence). CDR3 sequence (DNA): TGTGCCAGCAGTGCGGACCGTCTTGGTGGCAGACCCCAGCATTTT. Amino acids: CASSADRLGGRPQHF.

This clone is a singleton in its sample. This sequence joins TRBV11-2 and TRBJ2-7; D gene uncertain. V was clipped by 1 base and J by 6 bases, with 10 bases between them. This CDR3 contains 13 residues. The V gene's germline CDR1 is SGHAT and CDR2 FQNNGV. Written as DNA, the CDR3 is TGTGCCAGCAGCTTAGGGTACAATCTCGAGCAGTACTTC. The encoded protein is CASSLGYNLEQYF.

This clone was detected once. This CDR3 reads CASRGIGPEVYGYTF. DNA of the CDR3: TGTGCCAGCAGGGGTATAGGTCCCGAAGTCTATGGCTACACCTTC. The chain employs TRBV5-4 and TRBJ1-2; no firm D call. Germline values: CDR1 SGHNT, CDR2 YYREEE (reference sequence). The ends were cut back, 5 bases at V and 4 bases at J, with 18 bases in the middle. CDR3 length: 15 amino acids.

The gene calls are TRBV6-1 and TRBJ1-4; 8 bases are a match to TRBD1. CDR1 and CDR2 (germline): MNHNS, SASEGT. This CDR3 has 14 residues. V trimming: 5 bases; J trimming: 9 bases; junction bases outside the gene matches: 8. CDR3 in amino acids: CASSLRQGKQKLFF. CDR3 in DNA: TGTGCCAGCAGTCTACGACAGGGGAAACAAAAACTGTTTTTT.

This clone was counted only a few times. The chain is built from TRBV11-2 and TRBJ2-7; 9 bases are shared with TRBD1. J lost 3 bases, V lost 5 bases, and 8 bases had no gene match. This CDR3 is built from 15 residues. The germline CDR1 and CDR2 sequences are SGHAT and FQNNGV. The CDR3 here is CASSPEDRGDYEQYF. CDR3 nucleotide sequence: TGTGCCAGCAGCCCCGAGGACAGGGGAGACTACGAGCAGTACTTC.

The genes are TRBV7-9 and TRBJ2-7; D ambiguous. The CDR3 runs to 11 residues. Between the trimmed V and J ends, which lost 8 bases and 5 bases, there was a span of 10 bases. CDR1 SEHNR and CDR2 FQNEAQ come from the germline V gene (reference sequence). CDR3 DNA: TGTGCCAGCGCACTTGGGGACGAGCAGTACTTC. Amino acids: CASALGDEQYF.

The table lists this clone with a count of one. V is TRBV11-3 and J is TRBJ2-2; unclear D gene. CDR1 and CDR2 (germline): SGHNT, YENEEA. The CDR3 is 13 residues long. The ends were cut back, 7 bases at V and 5 bases at J, with 11 bases in the middle. As DNA, the CDR3 is TGTGCCAGCACCCCGAGTGGGACCGGGGAGCTGTTTTTT. Translated: CASTPSGTGELFF.

The chain has TRBV27 and TRBJ2-5; TRBD1 agrees at 11 bases. Germline-derived CDR1 and CDR2 are MNHEY and SMNVEV (reference sequence). Trimming removed 0 bases from V and 3 bases from J; junction bases left unmatched: 0. The CDR3 consists of 15 residues. CDR3 in DNA: TGTGCCAGCAGTTTATCGGGACAGGGGGAAGAGACCCAGTACTTC. Its translation is CASSLSGQGEETQYF.

The chain employs TRBV5-6 and TRBJ1-6; no clear D. Trimming cost V 4 bases and J 0 bases, with 8 bases left between them. Germline values: CDR1 SGHDT, CDR2 YYEEEE. CDR3 length equals 15 residues. DNA for the CDR3: TGTGCCAGCAGCAGACTGAGCTCCTATAATTCACCCCTCCACTTT. Translated: CASSRLSSYNSPLHF.

V and J are TRBV7-2 and TRBJ2-1, with TRBD1 identical over 9 bases. This CDR3 comprises 17 residues. Losses at the gene ends were 2 bases for V and 5 bases for J; bases not matched to a gene: 10. Germline V gene lookup returns CDR1 SGHTA and CDR2 FQGNSA. CDR3 sequence: CASSLRGGTGKNNEQFF. Here the CDR3 DNA reads TGTGCCAGCAGCTTAAGGGGAGGGACAGGGAAAAACAATGAGCAGTTCTTC.

The chain joins TRBV7-2 to TRBJ2-5; no clear D. The CDR3 runs 11 residues. In germline, CDR1 is SGHTA, CDR2 FQGNSA. The V gene lost 6 bases and the J gene lost 5 bases, with 7 bases spanning the gap. Here the CDR3 DNA reads TGTGCCAGCAGGTCTTATGAGACCCAGTACTTC. It codes for CASRSYETQYF.

This clone has a handful of counts. The V call is TRBV10-2, the J call TRBJ2-3; the match to TRBD1 covers 8 bases. Germline CDR1 and CDR2: WSHSY and SAAADI. This CDR3 spans 15 amino acids. The V and J ends lost 11 bases and 0 bases, in that order; junction bases with no gene match: 10. CDR3 coding DNA: TGCGCCCTAGGAGTCGGGACAGGCAGCACAGATACGCAGTATTTT. Protein product: CALGVGTGSTDTQYF.

The chain is built from TRBV2 and TRBJ2-3; 10 bases agree with TRBD2. After removal of 5 bases from V and 4 bases from J, the junction contained 18 bases not matched to a gene. CDR1 is SNHLY, CDR2 FYNNEI, per germline. The CDR3 consists of 19 residues. For the CDR3, the DNA is TGTGCCAGCAGTTTGAATTCCCAGCGGGAGGGCCAAAAGGCAGATACGCAGTATTTT. Residues: CASSLNSQREGQKADTQYF.

CDR3 sequence: CASSAPLPSDTQYF. In nucleotides, the CDR3 is TGTGCCAGCAGTGCCCCCCTGCCTAGCGATACGCAGTATTTT. This rearrangement joins TRBV6-1 to TRBJ2-3, with TRBD2 as a possible D gene (5 bases). The V and J ends lost 4 bases and 6 bases respectively, with 14 bases between them. This CDR3 comprises 14 residues. Germline CDR1 MNHNS, CDR2 SASEGT.

The rearrangement uses TRBV10-3 and TRBJ1-4, with 8 bases fitting TRBD1. Germline V gives CDR1 ENHRY, CDR2 SYGVKD. The CDR3 consists of 15 residues. Unmatched junction bases numbered 10, after V lost 6 bases and J lost 7 bases. The CDR3 spells CAIRENGQGGEKLFF. In DNA form, the CDR3 reads TGTGCCATCAGGGAAAATGGACAGGGAGGTGAAAAACTGTTTTTT.

The chain is built from TRBV28 and TRBJ2-1; 9 bases map to TRBD2. The ends lost 3 bases at V and 0 bases at J; junction bases unmatched: 3. CDR1 and CDR2 from the germline V gene are MDHEN and SYDVKM. This CDR3 has 16 amino acids. The CDR3 sequence is CASSLLTSGSYNEQFF. CDR3 nucleotide sequence: TGTGCCAGCAGTTTGTTGACTAGCGGCTCCTACAATGAGCAGTTCTTC.

This clone was seen a few times. The genes are TRBV15 and TRBJ1-1; D may be TRBD1 (5 bases). Germline V gene data show CDR1 as LNHNV and CDR2 as YYDKDF (reference sequence). Trimming took 3 bases from V and 7 from J, leaving 9 bases between them. The CDR3 contains 12 residues. The CDR3 DNA is TGTGCCACCAGCAGCAGGGACCGTGAAGCTTTCTTT. Translation: CATSSRDREAFF.

The chain employs TRBV7-9 and TRBJ1-2; a weak D match, TRBD1 (5 bases). Germline V gene data show CDR1 as SEHNR and CDR2 as FQNEAQ (reference sequence). The CDR3 is 14 amino acids. The V and J ends lost 1 base and 7 bases respectively, with 13 bases between them. The CDR3 bases are TGTGCCAGCAGCTTAGACTTCGCGGGGGGTGGCTACACCTTC. This encodes CASSLDFAGGGYTF. The full variable domain, in which reference TRBV7-9 and TRBJ1-2 provide the parts outside the CDR3, is DTGVSQNPRHKITKRGQNVTFRCDPISEHNRLYWYRQTLGQGPEFLTYFQNEAQLEKSRLLSDRFSAERPKGSFSTLEIQRTEQGDSAMYLCASSLDFAGGGYTFGSGTRLTVV.

The chain recombines TRBV5-1 with TRBJ2-3, with D possibly being TRBD2 (7 bases). Germline V gene data show CDR1 as SGHRS and CDR2 as YFSETQ. V lost 3 bases and J 1 base, leaving 18 bases between the germline ends. CDR3 length equals 17 residues. The CDR3 sequence is CASSSTRGRAGTDTQYF. The CDR3 DNA is TGCGCCAGCAGCTCTACAAGGGGGAGGGCCGGCACAGATACGCAGTATTTT.